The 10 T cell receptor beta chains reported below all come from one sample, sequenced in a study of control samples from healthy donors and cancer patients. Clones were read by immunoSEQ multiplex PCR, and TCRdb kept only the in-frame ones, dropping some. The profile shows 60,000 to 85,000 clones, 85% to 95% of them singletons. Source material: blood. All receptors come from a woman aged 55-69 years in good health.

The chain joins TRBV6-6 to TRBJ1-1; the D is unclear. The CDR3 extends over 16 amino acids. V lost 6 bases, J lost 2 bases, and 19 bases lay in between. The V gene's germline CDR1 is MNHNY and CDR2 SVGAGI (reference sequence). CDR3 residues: CASSFPSVLRNTEAFF. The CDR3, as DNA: TGTGCCAGCAGCTTCCCCTCGGTCCTAAGAAACACTGAAGCTTTCTTT.

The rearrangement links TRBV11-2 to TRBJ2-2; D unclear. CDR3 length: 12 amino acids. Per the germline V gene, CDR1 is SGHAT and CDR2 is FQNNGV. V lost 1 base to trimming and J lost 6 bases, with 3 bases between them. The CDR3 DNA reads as TGTGCCAGCAGCTTAGCTTCCGGGGAGCTGTTTTTT. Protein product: CASSLASGELFF.

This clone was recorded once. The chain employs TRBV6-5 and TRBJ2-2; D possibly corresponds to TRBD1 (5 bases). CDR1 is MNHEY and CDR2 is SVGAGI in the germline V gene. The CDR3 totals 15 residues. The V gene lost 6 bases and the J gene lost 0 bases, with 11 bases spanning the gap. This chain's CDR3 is CASRRGHANTGELFF. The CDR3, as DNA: TGTGCCAGCAGAAGGGGCCACGCGAACACCGGGGAGCTGTTTTTT.

The CDR3 sequence: CASSLVSSYEQYF. DNA of the CDR3: TGTGCCAGCAGCTTGGTAAGCTCCTACGAGCAGTACTTC. V and J are TRBV5-4 and TRBJ2-7; D not resolved. This CDR3 spans 13 amino acids. The V gene lost 0 bases and the J gene lost 0 bases, with 4 bases spanning the gap. CDR1 is SGHNT and CDR2 is YYREEE in the germline V gene (reference sequence).

This CDR3 is CATSDVRDSRSNTGELFF. CDR3 bases: TGTGCCACCAGTGATGTCCGGGACAGCCGATCGAACACCGGGGAGCTGTTTTTT. V and J are TRBV24-1 and TRBJ2-2; 7 bases match TRBD1. The CDR3 covers 18 residues. V shed 3 bases and J 0 bases; nucleotides not matched to a gene: 9. Germline CDR1 is KGHDR and CDR2 is SFDVKD.

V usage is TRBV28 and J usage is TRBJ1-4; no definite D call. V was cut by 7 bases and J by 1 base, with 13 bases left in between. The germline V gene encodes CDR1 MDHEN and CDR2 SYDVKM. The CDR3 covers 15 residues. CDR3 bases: TGTGCCAGCACCTCTTTTGGGGAAACTAATGAAAAACTGTTTTTT. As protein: CASTSFGETNEKLFF.

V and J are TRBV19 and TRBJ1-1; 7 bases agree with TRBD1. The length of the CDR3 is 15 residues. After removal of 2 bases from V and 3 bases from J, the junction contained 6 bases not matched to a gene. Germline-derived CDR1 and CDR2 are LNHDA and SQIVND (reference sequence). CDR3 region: CASSISGRGDTEAFF. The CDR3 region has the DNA TGTGCCAGTAGTATATCGGGCAGGGGGGACACTGAAGCTTTCTTT.

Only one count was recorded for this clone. The DNA of the CDR3 is TGCGCCAGCGCTGGGCGTGAGCAGTTCTTC. Translated: CASAGREQFF. The rearrangement joins TRBV4-1 to TRBJ2-1; no clear D gene. Trimming shortened V by 8 bases and J by 9 bases, and 8 bases separated the two germline ends. The CDR3 runs 10 residues. Germline V gives CDR1 MGHRA, CDR2 YSYEKL.

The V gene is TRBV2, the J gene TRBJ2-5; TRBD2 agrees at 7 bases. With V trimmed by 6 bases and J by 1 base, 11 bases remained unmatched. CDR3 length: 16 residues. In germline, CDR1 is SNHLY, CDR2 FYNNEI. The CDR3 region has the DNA TGTGCCAGCAGCATACAAGCGGGACGACTCCAAGAGACCCAGTACTTC. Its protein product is CASSIQAGRLQETQYF.

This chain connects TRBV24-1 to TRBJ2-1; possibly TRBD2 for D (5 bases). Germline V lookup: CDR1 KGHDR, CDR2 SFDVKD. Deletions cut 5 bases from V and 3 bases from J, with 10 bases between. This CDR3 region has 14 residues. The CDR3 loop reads CATSVNGIYNEQFF. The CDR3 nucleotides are TGTGCCACCAGTGTCAACGGGATCTACAATGAGCAGTTCTTC.